A selection of T cell receptor beta chains follows, all from one sample in a study of OX40 agonist ivuxolimab in advanced cancers. The repertoire was sequenced with immunoSEQ multiplex PCR; TCRdb's copy has only in-frame clones and lacks some. The sample lists over 70,000 clones; approximately 90% were seen once. This material consisted of CD4+ or CD8+ T cells sorted from blood, taken in a trial of the OX40 agonist ivuxolimab. These receptors were obtained from an adult with an advanced solid tumor such as melanoma, head and neck, liver or kidney cancer. The CDR3 runs from the conserved cysteine through the conserved F or W. Fields, in order: clone size, D gene, J gene, V gene, CDR3 DNA, CDR3 protein. D genes are given only for firm matches. Clone size is shown for a subset of rows, as once, few, many or a class of expanded clone.

. | . | TRBJ2-7 | TRBV11-3 | TGTGCCAGCAGCCGCAACAGGGCCCCGCTAGCGACAACCTCCTACGAGCAGTACTTC | CASSRNRAPLATTSYEQYF
once | . | TRBJ1-1 | TRBV11-3 | TGTGCCAGCAGCTTAGGTGTGGGGAACACTGAAGCTTTCTTT | CASSLGVGNTEAFF
. | . | TRBJ1-5 | TRBV19 | TGTGCCAGTAGTTGGATGCAAGGAAATCAGCCCCAGCATTTT | CASSWMQGNQPQHF
. | TRBD1 | TRBJ2-7 | TRBV6-4 | TGTGCCAGCAGTGACCCGACGGACAGGGAGAGCTCCTACGAGCAGTACTTC | CASSDPTDRESSYEQYF
. | TRBD1 | TRBJ1-1 | TRBV30 | TGTGCCTGGACTAGGTTACAACAGGGGGCGGGTGAAGCTTTCTTT | CAWTRLQQGAGEAFF
. | . | TRBJ1-4 | TRBV4-2 | TGTGCCAGCAGCCAAACCGGGACCCTGGGGAGTGAAAAACTGTTTTTT | CASSQTGTLGSEKLFF
. | TRBD1 | TRBJ1-5 | TRBV18 | TGTGCCAGCTCACCGGGACAGGGTAGCAATCAGCCCCAGCATTTT | CASSPGQGSNQPQHF
. | . | TRBJ1-3 | TRBV19 | TGTGCCAGTAGTACTCGGGGGCAATCTGGAAACACCATATATTTT | CASSTRGQSGNTIYF
. | . | TRBJ2-5 | TRBV30 | TGTGCCTGGAGTGCCGGGCCGGCAAGGGAGACCCAGTACTTC | CAWSAGPARETQYF
. | . | TRBJ1-5 | TRBV30 | TGTGCCTGGAGTGTAGGCCAGCCCCAGCATTTT | CAWSVGQPQHF
. | TRBD1 | TRBJ2-2 | TRBV19 | TGTGCCAGTACCAACGACAGGGGCAACACCGGGGAGCTGTTTTTT | CASTNDRGNTGELFF
. | . | TRBJ2-5 | TRBV11-3 | TGTGCCAGCAGCTTAGGGCACCCCAGCACCGGGACGGAAGAGACCCAGTACTTC | CASSLGHPSTGTEETQYF
. | TRBD2 | TRBJ2-1 | TRBV4-2 | TGTGCCAGCAGCATTCAGGTACTAGCGGCTCCCTACAATGAGCAGTTCTTC | CASSIQVLAAPYNEQFF
. | TRBD1 | TRBJ1-2 | TRBV5-8 | TGTGCCAGCAGCTCGCGGAGAAGGGGGCGCGAAAATGGCTACACCTTC | CASSSRRRGRENGYTF
. | . | TRBJ2-7 | TRBV5-4 | TGTGCCAGCAGCTTGGATAGGGGTCACGAGCAGTACTTC | CASSLDRGHEQYF
. | . | TRBJ2-5 | TRBV7-8 | TGTGCCAGCAGCTTAGCGACAGGCAGTGCGACCCAGTACTTC | CASSLATGSATQYF
. | TRBD1 | TRBJ1-5 | TRBV27 | TGTGCCAGCAAACAGGGGGCTGGGAGTAGCAATCAGCCCCAGCATTTT | CASKQGAGSSNQPQHF
. | . | TRBJ1-2 | TRBV7-9 | TGTGCCAGCAGCTTGGACGTCGGGGGCTACACCTTC | CASSLDVGGYTF
once | . | TRBJ1-2 | TRBV6-5 | TGTGCCAGCAGTTACTCAGCGGCTGGCTATGGCTACACCTTC | CASSYSAAGYGYTF
few | . | TRBJ2-1 | TRBV18 | TGTGCCAGCTCACCAGGGATCGATGAGCAGTTCTTC | CASSPGIDEQFF
. | TRBD2 | TRBJ2-7 | TRBV11-2 | TGTGCCAGCAGCTTAACGGTAGCGGGAGATCACTTC | CASSLTVAGDHF
. | . | TRBJ1-6 | TRBV10-3 | TGTGCCACCTCACGACAAGGGGATAATTCACCCCTCCACTTT | CATSRQGDNSPLHF
. | . | TRBJ1-4 | TRBV9 | TGTGCCAGCAGCCCCCAGGGAGACGCAACTAATGAAAAACTGTTTTTT | CASSPQGDATNEKLFF
. | TRBD1 | TRBJ1-4 | TRBV6-6 | TGTGCCAGCAGTTACTCCGGGACAGGGTACGAAAAACTGTTTTTT | CASSYSGTGYEKLFF
. | TRBD1 | TRBJ2-3 | TRBV10-2 | TGCGCCAGCAGTGATTCGGGGACAGGGGGCGCCCGGGATACGCAGTATTTT | CASSDSGTGGARDTQYF
few | . | TRBJ2-7 | TRBV5-6 | TGTGCCAGCAGCTTGCGAGGCCAAGGGAGCCTCAACTACGAGCAGTACTTC | CASSLRGQGSLNYEQYF
. | TRBD2 | TRBJ2-5 | TRBV2 | TGTGCCAGCAGTCCAAATGGACTAGCGGGGGGGGAGACCCAGTACTTC | CASSPNGLAGGETQYF
. | . | TRBJ1-5 | TRBV19 | TGTGCCAGTAGTATCGGTCGGCGGCTAAGCAATCAGCCCCAGCATTTT | CASSIGRRLSNQPQHF
. | . | TRBJ1-1 | TRBV7-3 | TGTGCCAGCAGCTTAGGGGGTGGGACTGAAGCTTTCTTT | CASSLGGGTEAFF
. | TRBD2 | TRBJ2-1 | TRBV10-3 | TGTGCCATCAGTGGTGCGGGAGACGTCTACAATGAGCAGTTCTTC | CAISGAGDVYNEQFF
. | . | TRBJ2-4 | TRBV10-3 | TGTGCCATCAGTGAGTCTCTAGCCAAAAACATTCAGTACTTC | CAISESLAKNIQYF
. | . | TRBJ2-7 | TRBV25-1 | TGTGCCAGCAGTGAACTGTGGGAACCCTACGAGCAGTACTTC | CASSELWEPYEQYF
. | . | TRBJ1-2 | TRBV7-6 | TGTGCCAGCAGCTTAGTAGCACAGGGAAACGATGGCTACACCTTC | CASSLVAQGNDGYTF
. | TRBD1 | TRBJ1-5 | TRBV6-5 | TGTGCCAGCAGAACTACAGGGGGCGGTCAGCCCCAGCATTTT | CASRTTGGGQPQHF
. | . | TRBJ1-1 | TRBV28 | TGTGCCAGCAGTTTAAAGGCGGACACTGAAGCTTTCTTT | CASSLKADTEAFF
. | TRBD1 | TRBJ1-1 | TRBV2 | TGTGCCAGCACTGGAGACAGGGGCACTGAAGCTTTCTTT | CASTGDRGTEAFF
. | . | TRBJ2-5 | TRBV7-2 | TGTGCCAGCAGCTTATACGGGAATAAAGAGACCCAGTACTTC | CASSLYGNKETQYF
. | . | TRBJ1-3 | TRBV7-2 | TGTGCCAGCAGCTTATCTTTCGGGGCAGGAAACACCATATATTTT | CASSLSFGAGNTIYF
. | . | TRBJ1-6 | TRBV5-1 | TGCGCCAGCGGTACAGGGCATGGGTCCTATAATTCACCCCTCCACTTT | CASGTGHGSYNSPLHF
. | . | TRBJ2-1 | TRBV2 | TGTGCCAGCAGTGAATGGGGACCAAACCTCCCGTACAATGAGCAGTTCTTC | CASSEWGPNLPYNEQFF
few | . | TRBJ2-7 | TRBV5-1 | TGCGCCAGCAGCTTGGAGCTAGGGTCCGTTTCCTACGAGCAGTACTTC | CASSLELGSVSYEQYF
. | . | TRBJ1-3 | TRBV7-6 | TGTGCCAGCAGCCTCCGCGGCACTCGAAACACCATATATTTT | CASSLRGTRNTIYF
. | . | TRBJ1-4 | TRBV18 | TGTGCCAGCTCGTACACCGGGACACCGGAAAAACTGTTTTTT | CASSYTGTPEKLFF
. | . | TRBJ2-5 | TRBV5-1 | TGCGCCAGCAGCGTTCTGGGGCGAAAAGAGACCCAGTACTTC | CASSVLGRKETQYF
. | . | TRBJ1-2 | TRBV7-9 | TGTGCCAGCAGCTTAGAGGTGGGGGCTAATGGCTACACCTTC | CASSLEVGANGYTF
. | . | TRBJ2-5 | TRBV15 | TGTGCCACCAGCAGAGATTCGTCGCGGCGGGGAACTGGAGAGACCCAGTACTTC | CATSRDSSRRGTGETQYF